Given below is one T cell receptor beta chain in context. Its cognate antigen is unknown. The data derive from a study of OX40 agonist ivuxolimab in advanced cancers. Study context: Three partial responders included one hepatocellular carcinoma patient and two cutaneous melanoma patients. Points from the study as a whole: Clones of CD4+ and CD8+ blood T cells grew by week 6 at doses of 0.1 to 3.0 mg/kg.

Autoimmune disease history or systemic immunosuppression led to patients being barred. The ends were cut back, 0 bases at V and 2 bases at J, with 9 bases in the middle. Looked up from germline, CDR1 is SGHKS and CDR2 is YYEKEE (reference sequence). This CDR3 is 14 amino acids long. Generated by immunoSEQ multiplex PCR, the TCRdb table keeps only in-frame clones and is missing some. The table records approximately 90,000 clones, more than 85% of them present only once. This chain uses TRBV5-5 with TRBJ2-7; D not resolved. The receptor's source is an adult with an advanced solid tumor such as melanoma, head and neck, liver or kidney cancer. Material: CD4+ or CD8+ T cells sorted from blood, obtained in a trial of the OX40 agonist ivuxolimab. The CDR3 bases are TGTGCCAGCAGCTTGGTGGGCCCCACCTACGAGCAGTACTTC. This gives the protein CASSLVGPTYEQYF.